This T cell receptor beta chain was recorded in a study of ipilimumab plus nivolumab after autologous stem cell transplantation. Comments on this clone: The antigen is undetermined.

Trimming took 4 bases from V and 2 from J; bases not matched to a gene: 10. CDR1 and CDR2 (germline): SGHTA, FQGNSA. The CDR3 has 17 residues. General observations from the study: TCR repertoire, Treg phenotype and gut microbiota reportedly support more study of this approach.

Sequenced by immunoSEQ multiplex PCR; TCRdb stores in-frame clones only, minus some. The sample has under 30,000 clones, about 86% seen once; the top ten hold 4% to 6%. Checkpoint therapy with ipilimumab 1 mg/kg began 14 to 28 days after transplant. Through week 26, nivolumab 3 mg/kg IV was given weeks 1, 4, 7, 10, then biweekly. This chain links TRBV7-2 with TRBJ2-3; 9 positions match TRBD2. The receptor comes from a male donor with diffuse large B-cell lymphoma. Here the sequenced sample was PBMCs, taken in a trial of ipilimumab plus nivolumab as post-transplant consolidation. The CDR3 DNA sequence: TGTGCCAGCAGCTCTCCCCTAGCGGGGCCCCACACAGATACGCAGTATTTT. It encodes CASSSPLAGPHTDTQYF.